Shown below are 19 T cell receptor beta chains from a single sample sequenced in a study of shared clonotypes between healthy human individuals. The method was immunoSEQ multiplex PCR; TCRdb's version includes in-frame clones alone and lacks a portion of them. The profile shows about 1.4 million clones, 95% to 97% of them singletons. What was sequenced was naive CD4+ T cells sorted from blood. Indicated subset: CD45RA+ positively selected. The receptors shown here come from a man in his thirties or forties in good health.

The V and J genes are TRBV5-1 and TRBJ2-1; 8 bases are a match to TRBD2. Germline trimming cut 4 bases from V and 7 bases from J; bases unmatched to any gene: 10. Germline V gene sequence: CDR1 SGHRS, CDR2 YFSETQ. CDR3 length: 15 amino acids. CDR3 nucleotide sequence: TGCGCCAGCAGCCAATCGGGACTAGTGTGGAATGAGCAGTTCTTC. Translation gives CASSQSGLVWNEQFF.

In this sample, this clone turned up once. V is TRBV18 and J is TRBJ1-1; no reliable D call. The germline V and J ends were trimmed by 6 bases and 2 bases, with 16 bases remaining between them. Germline assignment: CDR1 KGHSH and CDR2 LQKENI. CDR3 length equals 15 residues. The CDR3 DNA follows: TGTGCCAGCTCTCCCCAGCAGCTAGTTAACACTGAAGCTTTCTTT. This translates into CASSPQQLVNTEAFF.

The chain is built from TRBV9 and TRBJ2-5, with TRBD2 identical over 10 bases. This CDR3 is 15 amino acids long. With 3 bases clipped from V and 4 bases from J, the junction kept 6 bases outside the gene matches. The germline V gene encodes CDR1 SGDLS and CDR2 YYNGEE. The CDR3: CASSGIGTSVETQYF. In DNA form, the CDR3 reads TGTGCCAGCAGCGGAATCGGGACTAGCGTAGAGACCCAGTACTTC.

V and J are TRBV7-2 and TRBJ1-5; 11 bases agree with TRBD1. This CDR3 region has 19 residues. Germline loops: CDR1 SGHTA, CDR2 FQGNSA. Losses at the gene ends were 1 base for V and 0 bases for J; bases not matched to a gene: 8. Written as DNA, the CDR3 is TGTGCCAGCAGCTTAGAGACGGGACAGGGGGTTGCTAGCAATCAGCCCCAGCATTTT. Protein: CASSLETGQGVASNQPQHF.

The rearrangement joins TRBV7-8 to TRBJ1-2; D uncertain. V shed 5 bases and J shed 3 bases, with 10 bases lying between them. The CDR3 loop spans 13 amino acids. The germline CDR1 and CDR2 sequences are SGHVS and FQNEAQ. The CDR3 loop reads CASSELRDYGYTF. The CDR3 DNA is TGTGCCAGCAGCGAGTTACGGGACTATGGCTACACCTTC. The variable domain in full, completed from reference TRBV7-8 and TRBJ1-2, reads GAGVSQSPRYKVAKRGQDVALRCDPISGHVSLFWYQQALGQGPEFLTYFQNEAQLDKSGLPSDRFFAERPEGSVSTLKIQRTQQEDSAVYLCASSELRDYGYTFGSGTRLTVV.

Note on this clone: Other DNA sequences of this sample code for an identical CDR3. The J gene is TRBJ2-7, the V gene TRBV7-9; possibly TRBD1 for D (5 bases). V was trimmed by 5 bases and J by 0 bases, leaving 11 bases between them. Germline V gene sequence: CDR1 SEHNR, CDR2 FQNEAQ (reference sequence). CDR3 length equals 14 residues. CDR3 nucleotide sequence: TGTGCCAGCAGCCCAGGGTCTAGCTCCTACGAGCAGTACTTC. Amino acids: CASSPGSSSYEQYF. Full variable domain (remainder filled in from reference TRBV7-9 and TRBJ2-7): DTGVSQNPRHKITKRGQNVTFRCDPISEHNRLYWYRQTLGQGPEFLTYFQNEAQLEKSRLLSDRFSAERPKGSFSTLEIQRTEQGDSAMYLCASSPGSSSYEQYFGPGTRLTVT.

This CDR3 is CASSLDVGGSGNTIYF. The CDR3 bases are TGCGCCAGCAGCTTGGATGTAGGGGGCTCTGGAAACACCATATATTTT. The V and J genes are TRBV5-1 and TRBJ1-3, with D possibly matching TRBD1 (6 bases). The germline gives CDR1 SGHRS, CDR2 YFSETQ. Trimming shortened V by 0 bases and J by 0 bases, and 10 bases separated the two germline ends. The CDR3 sequence is 16 residues long.

The rearrangement joins TRBV2 to TRBJ1-1, with D maybe TRBD1 (5 bases). Germline CDR1 and CDR2: SNHLY and FYNNEI. This CDR3 is 16 amino acids long. Trimming took 7 bases from V and 3 from J, leaving 21 bases between them. The CDR3 region has the DNA TGTGCCAGCACTCCGATCAAACGGGACCCTTACACTGAAGCTTTCTTT. It yields the protein CASTPIKRDPYTEAFF. The full variable domain, in which reference TRBV2 and TRBJ1-1 provide the parts outside the CDR3, is EPEVTQTPSHQVTQMGQEVILRCVPISNHLYFYWYRQILGQKVEFLVSFYNNEISEKSEIFDDQFSVERPDGSNFTLKIRSTKLEDSAMYFCASTPIKRDPYTEAFFGQGTRLTVV.

With respect to this clone: This same CDR3 is encoded by further DNA sequences in the sample. V and J are TRBV28 and TRBJ1-5; no definite D call. V dropped 2 bases and J dropped 6 bases, with 5 bases sitting between them. The CDR3 has 12 residues. The germline CDR1 and CDR2 sequences are MDHEN and SYDVKM. CDR3 protein: CASSLLGQPQHF. The CDR3 region has the DNA TGTGCCAGCAGTTTACTTGGTCAGCCCCAGCATTTT.

The chain uses TRBV4-1 and TRBJ2-5; no definite D call. This CDR3 contains 14 residues. Trimming pared 1 base from V and 5 bases from J, leaving 11 bases between. Germline values: CDR1 MGHRA, CDR2 YSYEKL. CDR3: CASSQVVGIETQYF. CDR3 sequence (DNA): TGCGCCAGCAGCCAAGTGGTGGGAATTGAGACCCAGTACTTC.

The V and J genes are TRBV10-3 and TRBJ2-1; a possible D gene is TRBD2 (6 bases). Trimming left V 0 bases short and J 5 bases short, with 17 bases between. CDR1 is ENHRY and CDR2 is SYGVKD in the germline V gene. The CDR3 has 17 amino acids. The chain's CDR3 is CAISESGLPGPHNEQFF. CDR3 nucleotides: TGTGCCATCAGTGAGTCGGGACTCCCTGGTCCCCACAATGAGCAGTTCTTC.

The CDR3 nucleotides are TGCGCCAGCAGCCAAGATCGAGGGGTTACCGGGGAGCTGTTTTTT. The encoded protein is CASSQDRGVTGELFF. The V call is TRBV4-3, the J call TRBJ2-2, with D perhaps being TRBD1 or TRBD2 (5 bases each). This CDR3 region has 15 residues. CDR1 and CDR2 from the germline V gene are LGHNA and YSLEER. Trimming removed 0 bases from V and 5 bases from J, with 10 bases in between.

J is TRBJ2-7 and V is TRBV5-1; D gene uncertain. The V gene's germline CDR1 is SGHRS and CDR2 YFSETQ. This CDR3 is built from 15 residues. The V end lost 6 bases, the J end lost 2 bases, and 18 bases lay between the germline ends. CDR3 sequence reads: CASTPSLGSPYEQYF. In nucleotides, the CDR3 is TGCGCCAGCACCCCCTCATTGGGCAGCCCCTACGAGCAGTACTTC.

The chain recombines TRBV6-6 with TRBJ2-6; the match to TRBD1 covers 8 bases. Germline CDR1 reads MNHNY; CDR2 reads SVGAGI (reference sequence). The CDR3 has 15 residues. The junction had 3 bases not matched to a gene; V was cut back by 5 bases and J by 3 bases. The CDR3 sequence is CASSLTGDGANVLTF. CDR3 DNA sequence: TGTGCCAGCAGTCTGACAGGGGATGGGGCCAACGTCCTGACTTTC.

The chain recombines TRBV5-1 with TRBJ1-1; the D gene is possibly TRBD1 (6 bases). The CDR3 spans 14 residues. CDR1 is SGHRS, CDR2 YFSETQ, per germline. V was pared by 4 bases and J by 1 base, with 11 bases between. CDR3 amino acids: CASSNGQRNTEAFF. CDR3 in DNA: TGCGCCAGCAGCAACGGACAGAGGAACACTGAAGCTTTCTTT.

The rearrangement uses TRBV6-5 and TRBJ2-1; D gene unclear. Germline CDR1 and CDR2: MNHEY and SVGAGI. The CDR3 is made up of 13 amino acids. V was clipped by 6 bases and J by 2 bases, with 8 bases between them. The CDR3 is CASSQTAYNEQFF. The DNA of the CDR3 is TGTGCCAGCAGCCAAACCGCCTACAATGAGCAGTTCTTC.

The V call is TRBV27, the J call TRBJ2-3; maybe TRBD1 (6 bases). The CDR3 is made up of 16 amino acids. The germline V gene has CDR1 MNHEY and CDR2 SMNVEV (reference sequence). Trimming shortened V by 5 bases and J by 0 bases, and 15 bases separated the two germline ends. CDR3: CASSTGTHTSTDTQYF. CDR3 nucleotides: TGTGCCAGCAGTACGGGGACACACACTAGCACAGATACGCAGTATTTT.

The CDR3 region is CASSGGQGAGSAEAFF. The CDR3 DNA sequence: TGCGCCAGCAGCGGAGGGCAGGGGGCGGGAAGCGCTGAAGCTTTCTTT. The chain combines TRBV5-1 with TRBJ1-1; 8 bases are a match to TRBD1. This CDR3 comprises 16 residues. Trimming removed 4 bases from V and 6 bases from J; junction bases left unmatched: 14. The germline gives CDR1 SGHRS, CDR2 YFSETQ.

This clone was detected only once. The rearrangement links TRBV28 to TRBJ2-7; 10 positions agree with TRBD2. Trimming cost V 2 bases and J 6 bases; bases outside gene matches: 13. This CDR3 region has 17 residues. The germline gives CDR1 MDHEN, CDR2 SYDVKM. CDR3 loop: CASSLKLAGDYDLEQYF. The CDR3 DNA reads as TGTGCCAGCAGTTTAAAGCTAGCGGGGGACTACGATCTCGAGCAGTACTTC.